The clone carrying this TCR beta chain has just a few counts. Unique molecular identifiers were built into the TCRbeta library. In TCRdb, the PCR reads were re-called with MiXCR into one record per CDR3 protein. The repertoire holds almost 400,000 distinct CDR3 sequences, with around 20% as singletons. The entry originates in a study of T-cell reconstitution after alpha-beta-depleted transplantation in children. CDR3 length: 13 amino acids. The ends were cut back, 5 bases at V and 1 base at J, with 12 bases in the middle. The V gene's germline CDR1 is SQVTM and CDR2 ANQGSEA. The sequence was obtained from a human donor who donated a stem cell graft to a child with acute myeloid leukemia. The sample here was PBMCs from the stem cell graft donor, taken from the stem cell graft. This rearrangement joins TRBV29-1 to TRBJ2-7; D remains unclear. CDR3 DNA: TGCAGCGTTTCGTTCAGGCGGTCCTACGAGCAGTACTTC. Translated, it gives CSVSFRRSYEQYF.